One TCR beta chain is described in this entry. The V gene lost 4 bases and the J gene lost 2 bases, with 15 bases spanning the gap. The CDR3 is 15 amino acids. CDR1 is SGHDT, CDR2 YYEEEE, per germline. PCR employed 60 Vbeta and 13 Jbeta primers. Some clones are missing from TCRdb's copy, which holds only in-frame ones; the method was immunoSEQ multiplex PCR. Among over 45,000 clones listed, around 81% were seen once. This sample was taken from a study of cytomegalovirus exposure and HLA in healthy donors. Donors had nominal health at sampling but likely had unrecorded immune exposures. The V and J genes are TRBV5-6 and TRBJ1-2; a possible D gene is TRBD1 (5 bases). The sample was PBMCs. The clonotype was recovered from a boy younger than 18 in good health and CMV-seropositive. The CDR3 protein is CASSPTGQGNYGYTF. The CDR3, as DNA: TGTGCCAGCAGCCCCACCGGGCAGGGCAACTATGGCTACACCTTC.